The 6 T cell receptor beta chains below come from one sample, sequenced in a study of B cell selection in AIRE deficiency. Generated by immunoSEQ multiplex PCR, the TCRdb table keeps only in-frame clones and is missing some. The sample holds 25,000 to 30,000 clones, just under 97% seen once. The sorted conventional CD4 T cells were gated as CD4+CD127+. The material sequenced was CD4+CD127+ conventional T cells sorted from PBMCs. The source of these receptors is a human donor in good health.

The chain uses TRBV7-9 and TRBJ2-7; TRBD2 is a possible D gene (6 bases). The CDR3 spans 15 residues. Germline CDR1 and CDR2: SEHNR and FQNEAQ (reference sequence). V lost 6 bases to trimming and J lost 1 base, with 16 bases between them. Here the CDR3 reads CASRGRDSRSYEQYF. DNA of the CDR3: TGTGCCAGCAGAGGCCGGGACTCGCGGTCCTACGAGCAGTACTTC.

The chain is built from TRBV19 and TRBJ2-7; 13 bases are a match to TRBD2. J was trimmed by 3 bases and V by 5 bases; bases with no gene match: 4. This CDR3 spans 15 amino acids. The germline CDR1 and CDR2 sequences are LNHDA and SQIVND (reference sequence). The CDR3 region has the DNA TGTGCCAGTAGTCCAAGGACTAGCGGGGGCTACGAGCAGTACTTC. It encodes CASSPRTSGGYEQYF.

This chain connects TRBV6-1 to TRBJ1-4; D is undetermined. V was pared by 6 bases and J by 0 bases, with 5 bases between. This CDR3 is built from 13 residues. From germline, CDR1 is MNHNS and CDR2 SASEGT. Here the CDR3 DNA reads TGTGCCAGCAGCCCCCCAACTAATGAAAAACTGTTTTTT. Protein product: CASSPPTNEKLFF.

The chain's CDR3 is CASSARGTGGNGYTF. CDR3 nucleotide sequence: TGTGCCAGCAGCGCCCGCGGGACAGGAGGGAATGGCTACACCTTC. The genes are TRBV7-2 and TRBJ1-2; 8 bases line up with TRBD1. CDR3 length equals 15 residues. CDR1 is SGHTA and CDR2 is FQGNSA in the germline V gene. The trim removed 5 bases at V and 6 bases at J, leaving 11 bases unmatched. Full variable domain (rest looked up from reference TRBV7-2 and TRBJ1-2): GAGVSQSPSNKVTEKGKDVELRCDPISGHTALYWYRQSLGQGLEFLIYFQGNSAPDKSGLPSDRFSAERTGGSVSTLTIQRTQQEDSAVYLCASSARGTGGNGYTFGSGTRLTVV.

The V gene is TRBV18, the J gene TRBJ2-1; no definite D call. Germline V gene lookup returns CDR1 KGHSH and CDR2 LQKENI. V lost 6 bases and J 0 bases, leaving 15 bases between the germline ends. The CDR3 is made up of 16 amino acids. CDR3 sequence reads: CASSTSWRSSYNEQFF. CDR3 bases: TGTGCCAGCTCGACCAGCTGGCGTAGCTCCTACAATGAGCAGTTCTTC.

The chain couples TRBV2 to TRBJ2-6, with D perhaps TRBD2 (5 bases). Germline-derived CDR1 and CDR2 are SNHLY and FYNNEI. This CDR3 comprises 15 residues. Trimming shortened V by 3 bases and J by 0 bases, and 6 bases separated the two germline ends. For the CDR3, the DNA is TGTGCCAGCAGTGATGAGGGCTCTGGGGCCAACGTCCTGACTTTC. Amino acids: CASSDEGSGANVLTF.